Listed below are T cell receptor beta chains from one sample, sequenced in a study of blood T cells in healthy people across ages. In TCRdb, the 5' RACE reads were re-called with MiXCR into one record per CDR3 protein. The sample has some 1 million distinct CDR3 sequences, 40% to 55% seen once; the top ten hold 18%. Source material: blood. These receptors were obtained from a woman aged 60-70 years in good health. Each CDR3 is given with its conserved first and last residue. The D gene is left open where the match is weak. Rows give clone size only sometimes, using once, few, many, or a class for an expanded clone.

v_gene	abundance	j_gene	d_gene	CDR3nt	CDR3aa
TRBV9	few	TRBJ1-2	.	TGTGCCAGCAGCGCCGGGGCCCCCCTGGGCTACACCTTC	CASSAGAPLGYTF
TRBV7-9	.	TRBJ2-1	TRBD1	TGTGCCAGCAGCTTAGCGCGTGGGGGACAGGGATGGAATGAGCAGTTCTTC	CASSLARGGQGWNEQFF
TRBV20-1	.	TRBJ2-7	.	TGCAGTGCTGCAACGGGACTGATGAGACTGTCCTACGAGCAGTACTTC	CSAATGLMRLSYEQYF
TRBV6-1	once	TRBJ2-6	TRBD2	TGTGCCAGCAGTGCCGGGACTAGTCCTGGGGCCAACGTCCTGACTTTC	CASSAGTSPGANVLTF
TRBV6-5	.	TRBJ2-6	.	TGTGCCAGCAGTTACCTTGGGGGTGACGTCCTGACTTTC	CASSYLGGDVLTF
TRBV20-1	.	TRBJ2-7	.	TGCAGTGCTAGAGATCTCTCAGGGGGGGCCTACGAGCAGTACTTC	CSARDLSGGAYEQYF
TRBV29-1	.	TRBJ1-2	.	TGCAGCGTTGATCATAGGGCAGATGGCTACACCTTC	CSVDHRADGYTF
TRBV5-4	.	TRBJ2-5	.	TGTGCCAGCAGCTCGCACCGGGGGGCAGGGGAGACCCAGTACTTC	CASSSHRGAGETQYF
TRBV20-1	few	TRBJ2-7	.	TGCAGTGCTCTTTCCGGGGGAACCTACGAGCAGTACTTC	CSALSGGTYEQYF
TRBV27	few	TRBJ1-3	.	TGTGCCAGCAGTTCGACCAAGACGACAGCTGGAAACACCATATATTTT	CASSSTKTTAGNTIYF
TRBV20-1	.	TRBJ2-1	TRBD2	TGCAGTGCCGGGATTAGCGGGACTCAAGAGACCCAGTTCTTC	CSAGISGTQETQFF
TRBV20-1	once	TRBJ2-4	.	TGCAGTGCTAGAGAAACGACGGACATTCAGTACTTC	CSARETTDIQYF
TRBV12-3/TRBV12-4	.	TRBJ1-1	.	TGTGCCAGCAGCACTAAGCCGACTGAAGCTTTCTTT	CASSTKPTEAFF
TRBV12-3/TRBV12-4	once	TRBJ1-2	.	TGTGCCAGCAGTGTGCAGGGTAGTGCCTATGGCTACACCTTC	CASSVQGSAYGYTF
TRBV28	.	TRBJ1-5	.	TGTGCCAGCAGTATTATTGAGACAGGATATAGCAATCAGCCCCAGCATTTT	CASSIIETGYSNQPQHF
TRBV6-5	once	TRBJ1-2	TRBD1	TGTGCCAGCAGTCCAATTAGGACAGGGGGATCCTATGGCTACACCTTC	CASSPIRTGGSYGYTF
TRBV6-1	.	TRBJ2-5	.	TGTGCCAGCAGGAGGGCCCTCCACCCGAACATGTACCAAGAGACCCAGTACTTC	CASRRALHPNMYQETQYF
TRBV5-1	.	TRBJ1-1	.	TGCGCCAGCAGCTCTGGGGGGTTCAGTTGGACTGAAGCTTTCTTT	CASSSGGFSWTEAFF
TRBV10-1	.	TRBJ2-7	.	TGCGCCAGCAGTGAGTATTCCACCTACGAGCAGTACTTC	CASSEYSTYEQYF
TRBV27	.	TRBJ2-3	.	TGTGCCAGCAGCTCACCAGAAACAGATACGCAGTATTTT	CASSSPETDTQYF
TRBV27	once	TRBJ2-7	.	TGTGCCAGCAGTTCAGGATCGGGAGTGTTCTCCTACAATGAGCAGTACTTC	CASSSGSGVFSYNEQYF
TRBV14	few	TRBJ2-7	.	TGTGCCAGCAGCCAATCCGGGACGGAGTTTTACGAGCAGTACTTC	CASSQSGTEFYEQYF
TRBV6-6	.	TRBJ2-7	.	TGTGCCAGCAGGGTAAAGGGGGCCTACGAGCAGTACTTC	CASRVKGAYEQYF
TRBV18	.	TRBJ2-5	.	TGTGCCAGCTCACCACCGGCTACAGTAAAAGAGACCCAGTACTTC	CASSPPATVKETQYF
TRBV5-6	once	TRBJ1-5	.	TGTGCCAGCAGCCGGGGGGTAGGTCAGCCCCAGCATTTT	CASSRGVGQPQHF
TRBV4-2	.	TRBJ2-7	.	TGTGCCAGCAGGCAACACCCGGACGTAGCGTTCTACGGGCAGTACTTC	CASRQHPDVAFYGQYF
TRBV7-3	.	TRBJ2-5	.	TGTGCCAGCAGCTCAAGGTCGGGGAGCAATGAGCAGTACTTC	CASSSRSGSNEQYF
TRBV20-1	.	TRBJ2-7	.	TGCAGTGCTAGAGATGCCGATTTTGTGAAGGCCGGTCGGCCCTACGAGCAGTACTTC	CSARDADFVKAGRPYEQYF
TRBV2	.	TRBJ1-1	.	TGTGCCAGCAGGAAGGACAGGAACACTGAAGCTTTCTTT	CASRKDRNTEAFF
TRBV7-9	few	TRBJ2-7	TRBD2	TGTGCCAGCAGCCCCCGGAGCGGGAGCGACTACGAGCAGTACTTC	CASSPRSGSDYEQYF
TRBV27	few	TRBJ2-5	.	TGTGCCAGCAGTTTAAGGGGCCTTCCCCAGTACTTC	CASSLRGLPQYF
TRBV5-1	few	TRBJ2-3	.	TGCGCCAGCAGCTGGCGGGCGGGTAGCACAGATACGCAGTATTTT	CASSWRAGSTDTQYF
TRBV20-1	.	TRBJ2-5	TRBD2	TGCAGTGCTACTACTAGCGGGAGTCTGAAGACCCAGTACTTC	CSATTSGSLKTQYF
TRBV29-1	few	TRBJ2-7	TRBD2	TGCAGCGTTGTCCGTACTAGCGGGATTTACGAGCAGTACTTC	CSVVRTSGIYEQYF
TRBV6-1	.	TRBJ2-1	.	TGTGCCAGCAACCAAAACTGGGACAATGAGCAGTTCTTC	CASNQNWDNEQFF
TRBV2	few	TRBJ2-3	TRBD1	TGTGCCAGCAACCGGGACAGGGGGACAGATACGCAGTATTTT	CASNRDRGTDTQYF
TRBV5-1	.	TRBJ2-2	TRBD2	TGCGCCAGCAGCCGAACGGGACTAGCGGAGAGTTTTACCGGGGAGCTGTTTTTT	CASSRTGLAESFTGELFF
TRBV29-1	.	TRBJ2-4	.	TGCAGCGTTGAAGACTCGTTTCTTAAGAAAAACATTCAGTACTTC	CSVEDSFLKKNIQYF
TRBV6-5	.	TRBJ2-7	.	TGTGCCAGCAGTTACGGGGCAGGGCCTTACGAGCAGTACTTC	CASSYGAGPYEQYF
TRBV6-2/TRBV6-3	.	TRBJ2-7	TRBD1	TGTGCCAGCAGTTCCGCTAGGACAGGGTCAGTTGTCGAGCAGTACTTC	CASSSARTGSVVEQYF
TRBV10-3	.	TRBJ1-1	.	TGTGCCATCAGTGAGGGAGATAACTTGATTTACACTGAAGCTTTCTTT	CAISEGDNLIYTEAFF
TRBV20-1	.	TRBJ2-7	.	TGCAGTGCTAGAGATCGAGGGGGTGGAACCTACGAGCAGTACTTC	CSARDRGGGTYEQYF
TRBV28	.	TRBJ2-3	TRBD1	TGTGCCAGCAGTTACAGGGGCAATACGCAGTATTTT	CASSYRGNTQYF
TRBV6-6	.	TRBJ2-1	TRBD1	TGTGCCAGCACTAACCAGGGGGCAGCCTACAATGAGCAGTTCTTC	CASTNQGAAYNEQFF
TRBV24-1	.	TRBJ2-1	.	TGTGCCACCGCCGCCGGGTCCTACCCAAACTACAATGAGCAGTTCTTC	CATAAGSYPNYNEQFF
TRBV7-2	few	TRBJ2-1	.	TGTGCCAGCAGCTTAGAGTCCGGGATCAATGAGCAGTTCTTC	CASSLESGINEQFF
TRBV29-1	few	TRBJ2-3	.	TGCAGCGTGTCGACCCTGGCTTCCACAGATACGCAGTATTTT	CSVSTLASTDTQYF
TRBV12-3/TRBV12-4	.	TRBJ2-7	TRBD2	TGTGCCAGCACCATATCCGGGACTAGCGGACCCCTCTCCTACGAGCAGTACTTC	CASTISGTSGPLSYEQYF
TRBV20-1	.	TRBJ2-3	TRBD2	TGCAGTGCTAGAGATAGGCGGACTAGCGGGAGGTCCGCTTATACGCAGTATTTT	CSARDRRTSGRSAYTQYF
TRBV20-1	.	TRBJ2-1	.	TGCAGTGCTAGAGACGGGTTTGCGGGAAATGAGCAGTTCTTC	CSARDGFAGNEQFF
TRBV7-6	few	TRBJ2-7	TRBD2	TGTGCCAGCAGCTTAGCGAAGACTAGCGGCCACTCCTTATATTACGAGCAGTACTTC	CASSLAKTSGHSLYYEQYF
TRBV5-1	few	TRBJ2-7	.	TGCGCCAGCTACAACCCTCCGGATTACGAGCAGTACTTC	CASYNPPDYEQYF
TRBV12-3/TRBV12-4	.	TRBJ1-2	.	TGTGCCAGCAGGGACAGAGGGGCTGGCGGGAGAGGCTACACCTTC	CASRDRGAGGRGYTF
TRBV20-1	.	TRBJ2-3	TRBD2	TGCAGTGCTGCTCGGCTAGCGGGGACCACAGATACGCAGTATTTT	CSAARLAGTTDTQYF
TRBV10-3	few	TRBJ2-3	.	TGTGCCATCATGGTCTCAGATACGCAGTATTTT	CAIMVSDTQYF
TRBV14	many	TRBJ2-7	TRBD2	TGTGCCAGCAGCCAGAGCGGGGCTTACTACGAGCAGTACTTC	CASSQSGAYYEQYF
TRBV10-3	.	TRBJ2-7	TRBD2	TGTGCCATCAGACATAGCGGGTCTTCCTACGAGCAGTACTTC	CAIRHSGSSYEQYF
TRBV27	.	TRBJ2-3	.	TGTGCCAGCAGTTCAGCATCTTTCAGCATAGATACGCAGTATTTT	CASSSASFSIDTQYF
TRBV15	few	TRBJ2-5	TRBD1	TGTGCCACCAGCAGAGATAAGGTCGGGACAGGGCTCGAGACCCAGTACTTC	CATSRDKVGTGLETQYF
TRBV10-1	.	TRBJ2-1	TRBD2	TGCGCCAGCAGTGAGGCTCGAGGGACTAGCGGGATCCTACGGACCAATGAGCAGTTCTTC	CASSEARGTSGILRTNEQFF